The present entry profiles one T cell receptor (beta chain) with its context. Seattle's cohort entered during active infection and was followed longitudinally. This entry is derived from a study of blood T cell repertoires in COVID-19. Study-wide background: Material from acute and convalescent COVID-19 was sourced from the United States, Italy and Spain. PBMCs, B-cell-depleted T cells, or T cells provided the cDNA or gDNA that made up the material.

Authors' processing steps: Estimated nucleated cell counts came from reference gene primer amplification. Libraries were prepared by immunoSEQ multiplex PCR; TCRdb keeps only in-frame clonotypes and omits some of them. That table supplies the V and J calls and clone size; D and trimming were determined from the DNA. This sample yields about 200,000 clones, of which roughly 88% are seen a single time; roughly a sixth belongs to the top ten. Sequenced sample: peripheral blood. The sequence came from a man aged 45-65 years with COVID-19, enrolled during active disease.

The CDR3 is CASRLTGSTMNTEAFF. CDR3 DNA sequence: TGTGCCAGCAGGTTAACAGGGTCTACTATGAACACTGAAGCTTTCTTT. This chain joins TRBV5-5 and TRBJ1-1; a weak D match, TRBD1 (6 bases). CDR1 and CDR2 from the germline V gene are SGHKS and YYEKEE (reference sequence). Trimming removed 5 bases at V and 0 bases at J, with 17 bases between. The CDR3 runs 16 residues.